The clone carrying this T cell receptor (beta chain) was picked up a small number of times. Antigen: not known. Preparation of the TCRbeta library involved a method that used unique molecular identifiers. TCRdb re-derived calls from the PCR reads in MiXCR, one entry per CDR3 protein. The sample holds about 510,000 distinct CDR3 sequences; about an eighth are singletons and the top ten take 12% to 15%. The CDR3 covers 13 residues. Germline V gene sequence: CDR1 MNHNY, CDR2 SVGAGI (reference sequence). The data originate from a study of T-cell reconstitution after alpha-beta-depleted transplantation in children. Overall study results and limits: T cells produced anew were the main source of T-cell counts and diversity one year after transplant. Several patients had high TCRbeta diversity at day 60; it came from surviving recipient T cells and thymic progenitors. Roughly two months post-transplant, alpha-beta T cells reportedly originated from several hundred graft clones that had expanded.

The receptor comes from a female patient between 2 and 15 years old who had a stem cell transplant for aplastic anemia, so the T cells may come from the graft donor. The sample here was PBMCs, mostly from graft donor cells, taken 180 days after TCRalphabeta/CD19-depleted stem cell transplant. The chain has TRBV6-6 and TRBJ2-7; D is tentatively TRBD1 or TRBD2 (5 bases each). CDR3 in DNA: TGTGCCAGCAGTTACCAAGCCGGGACCCGCAGGAACGTC. Its translation: CASSYQAGTRRNV.